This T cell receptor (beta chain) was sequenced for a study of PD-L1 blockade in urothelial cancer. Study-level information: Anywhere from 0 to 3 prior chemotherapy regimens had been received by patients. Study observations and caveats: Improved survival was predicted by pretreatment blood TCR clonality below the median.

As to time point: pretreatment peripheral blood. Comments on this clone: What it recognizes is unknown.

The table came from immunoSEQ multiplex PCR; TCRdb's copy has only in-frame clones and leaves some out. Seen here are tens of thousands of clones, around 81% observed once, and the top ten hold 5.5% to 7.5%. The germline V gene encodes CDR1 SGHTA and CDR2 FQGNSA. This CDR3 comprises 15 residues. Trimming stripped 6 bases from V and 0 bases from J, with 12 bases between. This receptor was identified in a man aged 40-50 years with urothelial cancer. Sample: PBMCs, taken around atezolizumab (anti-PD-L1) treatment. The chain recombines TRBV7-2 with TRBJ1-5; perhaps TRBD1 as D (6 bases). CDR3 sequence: CASSLDRRSNQPQHF. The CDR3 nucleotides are TGTGCCAGCAGTCTCGACAGGCGTAGCAATCAGCCCCAGCATTTT.